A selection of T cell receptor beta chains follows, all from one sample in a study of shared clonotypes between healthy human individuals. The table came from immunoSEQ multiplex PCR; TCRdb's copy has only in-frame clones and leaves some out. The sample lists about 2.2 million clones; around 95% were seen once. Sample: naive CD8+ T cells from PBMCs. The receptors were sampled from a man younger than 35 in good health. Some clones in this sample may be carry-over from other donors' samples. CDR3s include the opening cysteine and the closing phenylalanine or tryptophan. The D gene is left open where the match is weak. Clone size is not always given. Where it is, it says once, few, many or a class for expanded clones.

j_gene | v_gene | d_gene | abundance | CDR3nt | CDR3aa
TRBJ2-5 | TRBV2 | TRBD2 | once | TGTGCCAGCAGTGAAGCTAGCCGGGGGGCCCAGTACTTC | CASSEASRGAQYF
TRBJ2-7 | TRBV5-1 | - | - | TGCGCCAGCAGCCCAAGCCCAGGGAGCTCCTACGAGCAGTACTTC | CASSPSPGSSYEQYF
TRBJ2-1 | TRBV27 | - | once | TGTGCCAGCGGACGGGTCAGCTACAATGAGCAGTTCTTC | CASGRVSYNEQFF
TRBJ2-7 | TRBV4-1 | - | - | TGCGCCAGCAGTCCAACTCCGAATGGGGACGAGCAGTACTTC | CASSPTPNGDEQYF
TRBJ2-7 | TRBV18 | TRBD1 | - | TGTGCCAGCTCACCACTTTCTGGACAGGCAACCTACGAGCAGTACTTC | CASSPLSGQATYEQYF
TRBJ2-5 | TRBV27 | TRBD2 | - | TGTGCCAGCAGTTCGGGACTAGCGGAAACCATTCAAGAGACCCAGTACTTC | CASSSGLAETIQETQYF
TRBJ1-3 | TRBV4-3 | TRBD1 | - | TGCGCCAGCAGCCAAGACTACAGGGGGGGTGGAAACACCATATATTTT | CASSQDYRGGGNTIYF
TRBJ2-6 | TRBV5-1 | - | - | TGCGCCAGCAGCTCAATTCCGCGAGGGGTGCCTGGGGCCAACGTCCTGACTTTC | CASSSIPRGVPGANVLTF
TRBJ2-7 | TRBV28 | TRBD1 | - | TGTGCCAGCAGGATCGACAGGGGGTACGAGCAGTACTTC | CASRIDRGYEQYF
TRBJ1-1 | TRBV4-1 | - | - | TGCGCCAGCAGCCATGTGACCGGGGGAACAGCCAACACTGAAGCTTTCTTT | CASSHVTGGTANTEAFF
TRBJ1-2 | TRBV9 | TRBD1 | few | TGTGCCAGCAGTGGACAGGGCGGGAATGGCTACACCTTC | CASSGQGGNGYTF
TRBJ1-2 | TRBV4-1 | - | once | TGCGCCAGCAGCCCGGCTCGCATTCGCAACCAAACTAACTATGGCTACACCTTC | CASSPARIRNQTNYGYTF
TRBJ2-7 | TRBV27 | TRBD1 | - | TGTGCCAGCAGTCTCAGGGGGAGTAATGACGAGCAGTACTTC | CASSLRGSNDEQYF
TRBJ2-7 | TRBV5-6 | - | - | TGTGCCAGCAGCAAGGACTATCTCGAGCAGTACTTC | CASSKDYLEQYF
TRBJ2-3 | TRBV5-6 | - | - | TGTGCCAGCAGCTTGGTAGGGGTCACAGATACGCAGTATTTT | CASSLVGVTDTQYF
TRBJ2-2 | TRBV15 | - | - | TGTGCCACCAGCAGAGAGGGGGACACCGGGGAGCTGTTTTTT | CATSREGDTGELFF
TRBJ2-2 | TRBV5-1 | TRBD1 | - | TGCGCCAGCGGGGGACAGGCGAACACCGGGGAGCTGTTTTTT | CASGGQANTGELFF
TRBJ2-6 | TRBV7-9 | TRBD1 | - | TGTGCCAGCAGCCCCGGGACAGGGTCCCTTGCCAACGTCCTGACTTTC | CASSPGTGSLANVLTF
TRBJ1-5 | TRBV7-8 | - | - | TGTGCCAGCAGCTTAATGAGGGCCAAAGCTCAGCCCCAGCATTTT | CASSLMRAKAQPQHF
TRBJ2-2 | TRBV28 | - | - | TGTGCCAGCACCCAGGGGCCCCGGGAGGTCGGCGGGGAGCTGTTTTTT | CASTQGPREVGGELFF
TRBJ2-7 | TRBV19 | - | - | TGTGCCAGTAGGCCTAGGGATATGGCCTTCTACGAGCAGTACTTC | CASRPRDMAFYEQYF
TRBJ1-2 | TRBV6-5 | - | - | TGTGCCAGCAGTTACAGGCCAGCAAGCTATGGCTACACCTTC | CASSYRPASYGYTF
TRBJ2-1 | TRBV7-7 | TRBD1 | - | TGTGCCAGCAGCTTAGGGACAGGGTTCTCCTACAATGAGCAGTTCTTC | CASSLGTGFSYNEQFF
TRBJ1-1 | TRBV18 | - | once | TGTGCCAGCTCACCCCGAAGCGGTGTGAACACTGAAGCTTTCTTT | CASSPRSGVNTEAFF
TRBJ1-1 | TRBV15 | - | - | TGTGCCACCAGCAGAGCTATCATCCTCGGAGTCCACACTGAAGCTTTCTTT | CATSRAIILGVHTEAFF
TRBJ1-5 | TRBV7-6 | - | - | TGTGCCAGCAGCTTAGGCAACGGGCCGGGCAATCAGCCCCAGCATTTT | CASSLGNGPGNQPQHF
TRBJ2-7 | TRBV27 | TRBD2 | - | TGTGCCAGCAGTTACGGGAGGAGCTCCTACGAGCAGTACTTC | CASSYGRSSYEQYF
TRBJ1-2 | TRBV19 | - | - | TGTGCCAGTACTCGGGGGCGAGGCTATGGCTACACCTTC | CASTRGRGYGYTF
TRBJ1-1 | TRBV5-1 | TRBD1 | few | TGCGCCAGCAGCTTGTCCCTCGACAGGGAACATGAAGCTTTCTTT | CASSLSLDREHEAFF
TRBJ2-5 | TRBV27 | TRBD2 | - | TGTGCCAGCAGTTTAAGGACTAGCGGGCTAGGAGAAGAGACCCAGTACTTC | CASSLRTSGLGEETQYF
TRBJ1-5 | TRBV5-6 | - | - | TGTGCCAGCAGCTTAGACGGGAAGCCCCAGCATTTT | CASSLDGKPQHF
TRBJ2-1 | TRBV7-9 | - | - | TGTGCCAGCAGCTCCCGGCTGGCGTACAATGAGCAGTTCTTC | CASSSRLAYNEQFF
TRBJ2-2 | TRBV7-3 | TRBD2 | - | TGTGCCAGCAGCGCAACTAGCGCCCACACCGGGGAGCTGTTTTTT | CASSATSAHTGELFF
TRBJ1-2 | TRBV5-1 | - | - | TGCGCCAGCAGCTTGGGGGAGGGGCACTACCCCTACACCTTC | CASSLGEGHYPYTF
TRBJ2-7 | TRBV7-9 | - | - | TGTGCCAGCAGCGGCGTTTCCTACGAGCAGTACTTC | CASSGVSYEQYF
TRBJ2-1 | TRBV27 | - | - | TGTGCCAGCAGTTTAATGGTTGGGGCAGGCCTAAATGAGCAGTTCTTC | CASSLMVGAGLNEQFF
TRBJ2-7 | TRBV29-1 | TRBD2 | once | TGCAGCGTGGGCGGGGGACTAGCCTACGAGCAGTACTTC | CSVGGGLAYEQYF
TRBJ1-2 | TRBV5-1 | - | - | TGCGCCAGCAGTTCAAGCGGGGGTCCTAACTATGGCTACACCTTC | CASSSSGGPNYGYTF
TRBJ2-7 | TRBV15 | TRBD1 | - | TGTGCCACCAGCGCACCGGGACAGGGCTCCTACGAGCAGTACTTC | CATSAPGQGSYEQYF
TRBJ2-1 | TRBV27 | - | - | TGTGCCACACACAGGGAAGGCACCTACAATGAGCAGTTCTTC | CATHREGTYNEQFF
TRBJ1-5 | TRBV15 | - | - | TGTGCCACCAGCAGATCCCCCAGGGGCAATCAGCCCCAGCATTTT | CATSRSPRGNQPQHF
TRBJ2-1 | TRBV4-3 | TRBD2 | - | TGCGCCAGCAGCCAAGACCGGGCGGGAGGGCCCTACAATGAGCAGTTCTTC | CASSQDRAGGPYNEQFF
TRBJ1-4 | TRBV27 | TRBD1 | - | TGTGCCAGCAGTTCCTACCGACAGGGAAGGGATGAAAAACTGTTTTTT | CASSSYRQGRDEKLFF